Sequencing of this T cell receptor (beta chain) was carried out in a study of cytomegalovirus exposure and HLA in healthy donors. Study-level results: Researchers reported that a few CMV-associated chains were confirmed in vitro as CMV antigen-specific. Cytomegalovirus association was listed for approximately 160 TCR beta chains. HLA allele associations emerged for about 16,000 TCR beta sequences in a later analysis, at 0.05 false discovery rate. Certain indistinguishable V segments, among them TRBV6-2 and TRBV6-3, were excluded.

The CDR3 spans 14 residues. With 5 bases removed from V and 3 bases from J, the gap between germline ends came to 14 bases. CDR1 is MNHNY, CDR2 SVGAGI, per germline (reference sequence). About this clone itself: Its matching antigen is unknown.

The PCR had 60 Vbeta and 13 Jbeta primers. Sequenced by immunoSEQ multiplex PCR; TCRdb stores in-frame clones only, minus some. The table lists about 160,000 clones, around 79% of them singletons, with under 1.5% in the top ten. The chain combines TRBV6-6 with TRBJ2-7, with a tentative D call TRBD1 (8 bases). Material: PBMCs. This clonotype was sampled from a man aged 18 to 30 in good health and CMV-seronegative. The CDR3 is CASSQGAGDYEQYF. CDR3 DNA sequence: TGTGCCAGCAGTCAGGGGGCGGGAGACTACGAGCAGTACTTC.